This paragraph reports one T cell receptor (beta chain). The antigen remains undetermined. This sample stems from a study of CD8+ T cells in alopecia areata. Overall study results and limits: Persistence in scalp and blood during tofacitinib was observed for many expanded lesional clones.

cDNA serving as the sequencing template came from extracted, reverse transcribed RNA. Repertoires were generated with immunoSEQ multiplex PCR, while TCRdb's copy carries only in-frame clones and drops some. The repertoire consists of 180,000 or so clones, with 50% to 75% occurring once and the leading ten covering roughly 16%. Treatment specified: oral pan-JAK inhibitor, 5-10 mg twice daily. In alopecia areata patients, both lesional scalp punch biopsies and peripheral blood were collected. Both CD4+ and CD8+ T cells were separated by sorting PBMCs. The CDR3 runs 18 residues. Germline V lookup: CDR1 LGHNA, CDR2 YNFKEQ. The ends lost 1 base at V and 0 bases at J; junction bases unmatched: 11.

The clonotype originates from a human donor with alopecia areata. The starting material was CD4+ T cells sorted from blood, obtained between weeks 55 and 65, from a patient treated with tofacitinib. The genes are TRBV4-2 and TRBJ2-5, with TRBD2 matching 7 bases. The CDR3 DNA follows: TGTGCCAGCAGCCAAGGTCCAACCGGGGGGAGGTACCAAGAGACCCAGTACTTC. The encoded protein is CASSQGPTGGRYQETQYF.